What follows is one T cell receptor beta chain and its context. TCRdb fed the 5' RACE reads into MiXCR, producing one record per CDR3 protein. Among around 490,000 distinct CDR3 sequences listed, around 22% were seen once. The sample comes from a study of identical twins. The V and J ends lost 5 bases and 9 bases respectively, with 23 bases between them. CDR3 length: 16 residues. This sample also belongs to another study, concerning yellow fever vaccine responses in identical twins.

The source material was CD4+ T cells sorted from blood. This clonotype was sampled from a woman aged 18-35 years in good health. This chain connects TRBV12-3 or TRBV12-4 to TRBJ2-1, with D possibly matching TRBD2 (6 bases). The CDR3 nucleotides are TGTGCCAGCAGTGTCGGAGGGACTTCCGGATACGGTGAGCAGTTCTTC. Translation: CASSVGGTSGYGEQFF.